Sequencing of this T cell receptor beta chain was carried out in a study of blood T cells in healthy people across ages. On the study more broadly: When template switching was applied, about one barcoded beta molecule was captured per two T cells.

Individuals who donated were healthy Caucasians from Russia aged roughly 6 to 90. From germline, CDR1 is SGHTA and CDR2 FQGNSA. The CDR3 is 16 residues long. Using a J-beta primer mix together with a sample-barcoded 5' primer, a second PCR was run for roughly 6 to 11 cycles. Each cDNA molecule, via a template-switch adaptor with 12 random nucleotides, was tagged. A minimum of 2.5 million CDR3-containing paired-end reads was obtained for each sample. TCRdb reprocessed the 5' RACE reads via MiXCR and lists one record per CDR3 protein. This table has 780,000 or so distinct CDR3 sequences, more than 55% appearing once.

This clonotype was obtained from a man in his forties or fifties in good health. The chain has TRBV7-2 and TRBJ2-4; 7 nucleotides match TRBD2. The closer fit of TRBJ2-7 to the DNA end suggests the J call may be wrong. The sequenced sample was blood. CDR3 nucleotides: TGTGCCAGCAGCCGCCCGACGGGCGGGAGTTTCAACGAGCAGTACTTC. Translation: CASSRPTGGSFNEQYF.